The 8 T cell receptor beta chains given below trace back to one sample, sequenced in a study of blood T cell repertoires in COVID-19. Here immunoSEQ multiplex PCR was the method, and the copy in TCRdb shows in-frame clones only, minus some. Seen here are tens of thousands of clones, around 88% observed once, and the top ten hold almost 5%. Sequences were obtained from peripheral blood. Receptor source: a woman aged 70 to 79 with active COVID-19.

V is TRBV7-6 and J is TRBJ1-6; D possibly corresponds to TRBD1 (5 bases). Between the trimmed V and J ends, which lost 4 bases and 10 bases, there was a span of 11 bases. The length of the CDR3 is 13 residues. The germline gives CDR1 SGHVS, CDR2 FNYEAQ. This CDR3 is CASSWGGVSPLHF. The CDR3 DNA reads TGTGCCAGCAGCTGGGGGGGGGTATCACCCCTCCACTTT.

The chain joins TRBV30 to TRBJ2-3; TRBD1 matches 10 bases. J lost 5 bases, V lost 2 bases, and 19 bases had no gene match. CDR1 and CDR2 (germline): GTSNPN, SVGIG (reference sequence). The CDR3 has 19 amino acids. The CDR3 region has the DNA TGTGCCTGGAGTACCCCGGAGATATTAGACAGGGGGCAGGGAGATACGCAGTATTTT. Translation gives CAWSTPEILDRGQGDTQYF. Complete variable domain (other parts from reference TRBV30 and TRBJ2-3): SQTIHQWPATLVQPVGSPLSLECTVEGTSNPNLYWYRQAAGRGLQLLFYSVGIGQISSEVPQNLSASRPQDRQFILSSKKLLLSDSGFYLCAWSTPEILDRGQGDTQYFGPGTRLTVL.

V gene TRBV28 combines with J gene TRBJ2-1; TRBD1 agrees at 10 bases. CDR3 length: 15 amino acids. CDR1 is MDHEN, CDR2 SYDVKM, per germline. The V and J ends lost 6 bases and 4 bases, in that order; junction bases with no gene match: 6. The CDR3 region is CASRRDRGIYNEQFF. CDR3 sequence (DNA): TGTGCCAGCAGGCGGGACAGGGGTATTTACAATGAGCAGTTCTTC.

The chain joins TRBV9 to TRBJ2-4; TRBD1 agrees at 8 bases. V was clipped by 3 bases and J by 5 bases; unmatched bases: 10. The CDR3 runs to 16 residues. In germline, CDR1 is SGDLS, CDR2 YYNGEE. In DNA, the CDR3 is TGTGCCAGCAGCGCTAGGACAGGGTTGTTGGAAAACATTCAGTACTTC. Translation: CASSARTGLLENIQYF.

The rearrangement uses TRBV2 and TRBJ1-2, with 7 nucleotides matching TRBD1. The CDR3 loop spans 13 amino acids. With 6 bases clipped from V and 4 bases from J, the junction kept 5 bases outside the gene matches. CDR1 is SNHLY and CDR2 is FYNNEI in the germline V gene. The CDR3 coding sequence is TGTGCCAGCAGCGGACAGGAAGTCTATGGCTACACCTTC. Translating it yields CASSGQEVYGYTF.

The chain links TRBV5-1 to TRBJ2-1, with a tentative D call TRBD2 (5 bases). Germline V gene sequence: CDR1 SGHRS, CDR2 YFSETQ. The CDR3 sequence is 13 residues long. Trimming took 0 bases from V and 10 from J, leaving 11 bases between them. CDR3 DNA: TGCGCCAGCAGCTTGGAAGGTAGCGTGGAGCAGTTCTTC. Translating gives CASSLEGSVEQFF.

This rearrangement joins TRBV10-3 to TRBJ2-7, with D maybe TRBD2 (6 bases). CDR3 size: 15 residues. Trimming removed 2 bases at V and 6 bases at J, with 17 bases between. Germline V lookup: CDR1 ENHRY, CDR2 SYGVKD. The CDR3 sequence: CAISEGGMGRPEQYF. The CDR3 nucleotides read TGTGCCATCAGTGAGGGGGGGATGGGACGACCCGAGCAGTACTTC.

The V gene is TRBV5-1, the J gene TRBJ2-7; D is perhaps TRBD2 (7 bases). The V end lost 2 bases, the J end lost 4 bases, and 16 bases lay between the germline ends. CDR1 is SGHRS and CDR2 is YFSETQ in the germline V gene. The length of the CDR3 is 15 residues. The CDR3 DNA reads TGCGCCAGCAGCTTCGGGGGGCTAGGGGCTTACGAGCAGTACTTC. Amino acids: CASSFGGLGAYEQYF. The variable domain in full, completed from reference TRBV5-1 and TRBJ2-7, reads KAGVTQTPRYLIKTRGQQVTLSCSPISGHRSVSWYQQTPGQGLQFLFEYFSETQRNKGNFPGRFSGRQFSNSRSEMNVSTLELGDSALYLCASSFGGLGAYEQYFGPGTRLTVT.